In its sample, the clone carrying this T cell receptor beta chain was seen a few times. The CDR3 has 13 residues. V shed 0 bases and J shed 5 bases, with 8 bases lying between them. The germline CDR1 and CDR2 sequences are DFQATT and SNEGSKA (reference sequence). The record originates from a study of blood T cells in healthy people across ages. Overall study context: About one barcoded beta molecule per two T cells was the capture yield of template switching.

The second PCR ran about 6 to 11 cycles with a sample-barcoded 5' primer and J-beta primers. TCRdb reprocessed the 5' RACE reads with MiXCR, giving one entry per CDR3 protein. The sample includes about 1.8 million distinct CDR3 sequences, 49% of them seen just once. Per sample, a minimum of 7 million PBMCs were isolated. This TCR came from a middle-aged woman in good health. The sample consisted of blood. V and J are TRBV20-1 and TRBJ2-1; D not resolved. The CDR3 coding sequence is TGCAGTGCTAGAGAGGACGGTGACAATGAGCAGTTCTTC. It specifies CSAREDGDNEQFF.